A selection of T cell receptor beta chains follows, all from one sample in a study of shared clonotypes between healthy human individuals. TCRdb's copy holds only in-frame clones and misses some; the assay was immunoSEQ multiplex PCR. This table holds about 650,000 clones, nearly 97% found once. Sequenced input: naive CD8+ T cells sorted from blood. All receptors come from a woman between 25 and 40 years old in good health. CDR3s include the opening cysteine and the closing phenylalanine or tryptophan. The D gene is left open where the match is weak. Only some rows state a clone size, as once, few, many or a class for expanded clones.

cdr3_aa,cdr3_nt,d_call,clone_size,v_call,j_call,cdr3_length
CASSLGFGNTEAFF,TGTGCCAGCAGCTTAGGGTTTGGGAACACTGAAGCTTTCTTT,-,-,TRBV7-2,TRBJ1-1,14
CASRPDSLGAYEQYF,TGTGCCAGCAGACCTGACTCTTTAGGGGCCTACGAGCAGTACTTC,-,-,TRBV28,TRBJ2-7,15
CASSPCTGTKGGNTEAFF,TGTGCCAGCAGCCCCTGCACCGGGACCAAGGGGGGGAACACTGAAGCTTTCTTT,-,-,TRBV21-1,TRBJ1-1,18
CASSPGPSYEQYF,TGTGCCAGCAGTCCGGGCCCCTCCTACGAGCAGTACTTC,-,-,TRBV28,TRBJ2-7,13
CASRAIGAYEQYF,TGTGCCAGCAGGGCGATAGGGGCCTACGAGCAGTACTTC,-,-,TRBV28,TRBJ2-7,13
CSVEDRGGAETQYF,TGCAGCGTTGAGGACAGGGGGGGCGCAGAGACCCAGTACTTC,TRBD1,-,TRBV29-1,TRBJ2-5,14
CASSLTGTGYTGELFF,TGTGCCAGCAGCTTAACCGGGACAGGGTACACCGGGGAGCTGTTTTTT,TRBD1,-,TRBV7-3,TRBJ2-2,16
CASSVGLAGVSRAGELFF,TGTGCCAGCAGTGTTGGACTAGCGGGAGTTTCTCGGGCCGGGGAGCTGTTTTTT,TRBD2,-,TRBV2,TRBJ2-2,18
CASSHNPTGLTDTQYF,TGTGCCAGCAGCCATAACCCTACTGGCCTTACAGATACGCAGTATTTT,-,-,TRBV27,TRBJ2-3,16
CASSSEREGLYEQYF,TGTGCCAGCAGCTCGGAGCGGGAGGGCCTGTACGAGCAGTACTTC,TRBD2,-,TRBV11-1,TRBJ2-7,15
CASSLGDGVFYEQYF,TGTGCCAGCAGCTTGGGCGATGGGGTTTTCTACGAGCAGTACTTC,-,-,TRBV5-6,TRBJ2-7,15
CASSFTSGTPNEQFF,TGTGCCAGCAGCTTTACTAGCGGGACTCCCAATGAGCAGTTCTTC,TRBD2,-,TRBV9,TRBJ2-1,15
CASMRSGYTF,TGTGCCAGCATGAGGAGTGGCTACACCTTC,-,-,TRBV5-8,TRBJ1-2,10
CASSPLLAGGPYEQYF,TGTGCCAGCAGTCCCCTACTAGCGGGAGGTCCCTACGAGCAGTACTTC,TRBD2,-,TRBV27,TRBJ2-7,16
CASTQPGYYEQYF,TGTGCCAGCACCCAACCAGGGTACTACGAGCAGTACTTC,-,once,TRBV7-9,TRBJ2-7,13
CASSELDSHQPQHF,TGTGCCAGCAGTGAATTGGACAGCCATCAGCCCCAGCATTTT,-,-,TRBV2,TRBJ1-5,14
CASSFIPFNEQFF,TGTGCCAGCAGTTTTATTCCCTTCAATGAGCAGTTCTTC,-,-,TRBV28,TRBJ2-1,13
CSVVVGVTEAFF,TGCAGCGTCGTGGTAGGGGTCACTGAAGCTTTCTTT,-,-,TRBV29-1,TRBJ1-1,12
CASSLSRRAGEPEAFF,TGTGCCAGCAGCTTGTCGAGGAGGGCGGGGGAACCTGAAGCTTTCTTT,-,-,TRBV5-6,TRBJ1-1,16
CASSNDRGRKNGELFF,TGTGCCAGCAGCAACGACAGGGGTAGGAAGAACGGGGAGCTGTTTTTT,-,-,TRBV21-1,TRBJ2-2,16
CATPRRVPSRGETQYF,TGTGCCACCCCCCGCAGGGTCCCCTCGAGGGGGGAGACCCAGTACTTC,-,-,TRBV27,TRBJ2-5,16
CASSPRQGNTEAFF,TGTGCCAGCAGCCCTCGGCAGGGGAACACTGAAGCTTTCTTT,-,-,TRBV5-5,TRBJ1-1,14
CAWSPQNTEAFF,TGTGCCTGGAGTCCCCAGAACACTGAAGCTTTCTTT,-,-,TRBV30,TRBJ1-1,12
CASSASQPQHF,TGTGCCAGCAGTGCGAGCCAGCCCCAGCATTTT,-,-,TRBV6-1,TRBJ1-5,11
CASSSTHLAGLSEQFF,TGTGCCAGCAGTTCTACCCACCTAGCGGGGCTCTCTGAGCAGTTCTTC,TRBD2,once,TRBV28,TRBJ2-1,16
CASSLSGGSANTEAFF,TGTGCCAGCAGTTTATCAGGTGGGTCTGCGAACACTGAAGCTTTCTTT,-,-,TRBV27,TRBJ1-1,16
CASSWGLAGAAGELFF,TGTGCCAGCAGCTGGGGACTAGCGGGAGCGGCCGGGGAGCTGTTTTTT,TRBD2,-,TRBV5-4,TRBJ2-2,16
CASRKAGNGELFF,TGTGCCAGTAGGAAAGCGGGAAATGGGGAGCTGTTTTTT,TRBD2,once,TRBV19,TRBJ2-2,13
CASRPSETEAFF,TGTGCCAGCAGGCCGTCAGAGACTGAAGCTTTCTTT,-,once,TRBV5-8,TRBJ1-1,12
CASSLTYEQYF,TGTGCCAGCAGTCTAACCTACGAGCAGTACTTC,-,-,TRBV28,TRBJ2-7,11
CASSLSEAPGPQHF,TGTGCCAGCAGTTTATCGGAAGCACCGGGGCCCCAGCATTTT,-,-,TRBV28,TRBJ1-5,14
CASTWAGEQFF,TGTGCCAGTACCTGGGCGGGTGAGCAGTTCTTC,-,-,TRBV19,TRBJ2-1,11
CASSFLLGRDNQPQHF,TGTGCCAGCAGTTTCCTCTTGGGCAGGGACAATCAGCCCCAGCATTTT,-,-,TRBV28,TRBJ1-5,16
CASSILGGRETQYF,TGTGCCAGTAGTATTTTGGGGGGTCGAGAGACCCAGTACTTC,-,-,TRBV19,TRBJ2-5,14
CASSQMSSYNEQFF,TGTGCCAGCAGTCAAATGAGCTCCTACAATGAGCAGTTCTTC,-,-,TRBV6-5,TRBJ2-1,14
CASSQEGGYTDTQYF,TGCGCCAGCAGCCAAGAAGGCGGATACACAGATACGCAGTATTTT,-,once,TRBV4-1,TRBJ2-3,15
CASSRDSNEQYF,TGTGCCAGCAGCCGGGACAGCAACGAGCAGTACTTC,TRBD1,-,TRBV6-6,TRBJ2-7,12
CASRRRASGNYEQYF,TGTGCCAGCAGGCGCAGGGCTAGCGGGAACTACGAGCAGTACTTC,TRBD2,-,TRBV6-5,TRBJ2-7,15
CASSPGLAGSFYNEQFF,TGCGCCAGCAGCCCGGGACTAGCGGGATCATTCTACAATGAGCAGTTCTTC,TRBD2,-,TRBV5-1,TRBJ2-1,17
CASSLRAGYEQYF,TGCGCCAGCAGCTTGAGGGCAGGGTACGAGCAGTACTTC,-,once,TRBV5-1,TRBJ2-7,13
CASSPDYNEQFF,TGTGCCAGCAGCCCGGACTACAATGAGCAGTTCTTC,-,-,TRBV7-8,TRBJ2-1,12
CASSLNGDRGPQPQHF,TGTGCCAGCAGTTTAAACGGGGACAGGGGGCCGCAGCCCCAGCATTTT,TRBD1,-,TRBV27,TRBJ1-5,16
CASRTGYPGANEQFF,TGCGCCAGCAGGACAGGGTACCCAGGGGCTAATGAGCAGTTCTTC,TRBD1,-,TRBV5-1,TRBJ2-1,15
CASSSDTQGARYEQYF,TGTGCCAGCAGCTCGGACACACAGGGGGCGCGGTACGAGCAGTACTTC,TRBD1,-,TRBV28,TRBJ2-7,16
CASSEGNRLPYEQYF,TGCGCCAGCAGTGAAGGTAATCGCCTCCCTTACGAGCAGTACTTC,-,-,TRBV10-1,TRBJ2-7,15
CASSLFAGPDQPQHF,TGTGCCAGCAGTTTATTTGCAGGGCCGGATCAGCCCCAGCATTTT,-,-,TRBV28,TRBJ1-5,15
CASSTSSGSAYNEQFF,TGTGCCAGCAGTACCTCTAGCGGGAGTGCTTACAATGAGCAGTTCTTC,TRBD2,-,TRBV27,TRBJ2-1,16
CASSVEDRAYEQYF,TGTGCCAGCAGCGTAGAAGACAGAGCCTACGAGCAGTACTTC,-,-,TRBV5-4,TRBJ2-7,14
CASSPRLDSPSSYEQYF,TGTGCCAGCAGCCCCCGTTTAGATAGTCCGAGCTCCTACGAGCAGTACTTC,-,-,TRBV7-6,TRBJ2-7,17
CSVSGGRALSYEQYF,TGCAGCGTTTCGGGCGGGAGGGCCCTTTCCTACGAGCAGTACTTC,TRBD2,-,TRBV29-1,TRBJ2-7,15
CASSYGLAGAYEQYF,TGTGCCAGCAGTTATGGGCTAGCGGGAGCCTACGAGCAGTACTTC,TRBD2,once,TRBV6-5,TRBJ2-7,15
CASSLARQGGGSGANVLTF,TGTGCCAGCAGCTTAGCCAGACAGGGCGGGGGATCTGGGGCCAACGTCCTGACTTTC,-,-,TRBV13,TRBJ2-6,19
CASSLAGGYYEQYF,TGTGCCAGCAGTTTGGCGGGAGGGTACTACGAGCAGTACTTC,TRBD2,once,TRBV27,TRBJ2-7,14
CSVPQGREQFF,TGCAGCGTTCCGCAAGGGCGTGAGCAGTTCTTC,-,-,TRBV29-1,TRBJ2-1,11
CSVLDSFSSYEQYF,TGCAGCGTTCTGGACAGCTTTAGCTCCTACGAGCAGTACTTC,-,-,TRBV29-1,TRBJ2-7,14
CASIPGTTNEKLFF,TGTGCCAGCATACCCGGGACAACTAATGAAAAACTGTTTTTT,-,-,TRBV28,TRBJ1-4,14
CASSLGQQNSPLHF,TGTGCCAGCAGCCTGGGACAGCAAAATTCACCCCTCCACTTT,TRBD1,-,TRBV5-4,TRBJ1-6,14